This T cell receptor (beta chain) was recorded in a study of T cells after yellow fever vaccination. A universal primer site and UMIs were added as TCR cDNA was made by 5'RACE template switching. TCRdb re-derived calls from the 5' RACE reads in MiXCR, one entry per CDR3 protein. Seen here are about 230,000 distinct CDR3 sequences, around 6.7% observed once, and the top ten hold 1% to 1.2%. Regarding the study as a whole: Post-booster repertoires again held most primary-vaccination clones (roughly 95% CD4, about 90% CD8). A small proportion of clonotypes was detected in both the CD4 and CD8 compartments. One caveat is that FACS-sorted repertoires could contain abundant clonotypes contaminating from the bulk population.

CDR3 length: 16 residues. Germline lookup yields CDR1 LGHDT and CDR2 YNNKEL (reference sequence). Trimming at V came to 2 bases and at J to 2 bases, leaving 5 bases not matched to a gene. Notes on this clonotype: Its specificity is unknown.

The rearrangement joins TRBV3-1 to TRBJ2-1; TRBD1 agrees at 8 bases. The receptor's source is a man in his thirties or forties who received the YFV17D yellow fever vaccine. The material sequenced was CD4+ T cells sorted from PBMCs, taken on the day of the yellow fever booster vaccination. CDR3 protein: CASSQSDRGTYNEQFF. The DNA for the CDR3 is TGTGCCAGCAGCCAATCCGACAGGGGAACCTACAATGAGCAGTTCTTC.